The 5 T cell receptor beta chains below were found in one sample sequenced in a study of blood T cell repertoires in COVID-19. Sequenced by immunoSEQ multiplex PCR; TCRdb stores in-frame clones only, minus some. The profile covers 110,000 or so clones, with roughly 80% appearing a single time and less than 20% taken by the ten largest. The sequencing sample was made of peripheral blood. These receptors were obtained from a woman in her 70s with acute or convalescent COVID-19.

V and J are TRBV27 and TRBJ1-6; D is uncertain. CDR3 size: 13 residues. Trimming took 7 bases from V and 10 from J, leaving 14 bases between them. CDR1 is MNHEY, CDR2 SMNVEV, per germline (reference sequence). CDR3 amino acids: CASTGNVRSPLHF. The CDR3 DNA sequence: TGTGCCAGCACCGGGAACGTACGATCACCCCTCCACTTT.

This clone was counted a single time. This sequence joins TRBV14 and TRBJ1-6; the D is unclear. The CDR3 runs to 15 residues. Germline assignment: CDR1 SGHDN and CDR2 FVKESK. Trimming left V 1 base short and J 4 bases short, with 8 bases between. The CDR3: CASSQASGYNSPLHF. CDR3 nucleotides: TGTGCCAGCAGCCAAGCGAGCGGTTATAATTCACCCCTCCACTTT.

The genes are TRBV6-1 and TRBJ2-2; 7 bases line up with TRBD1. V shed 3 bases and J 3 bases; nucleotides not matched to a gene: 1. Per germline, CDR1 MNHNS and CDR2 SASEGT. This CDR3 spans 14 amino acids. This chain's CDR3 is CASSDQGDTGELFF. The CDR3 DNA sequence: TGTGCCAGCAGTGATCAGGGGGACACCGGGGAGCTGTTTTTT.

Only a few counts were recorded for this clone. The chain recombines TRBV4-2 with TRBJ2-1; D possibly corresponds to TRBD2 (5 bases). Germline V gene sequence: CDR1 LGHNA, CDR2 YNFKEQ. There are 13 residues in the CDR3. Trimming removed 4 bases from V and 7 bases from J, with 11 bases in between. CDR3 sequence (DNA): TGTGCCAGCAGCCTTAACACGGGAAATGAGCAGTTCTTC. Translation: CASSLNTGNEQFF.

V gene TRBV20-1 combines with J gene TRBJ2-2, with D unclear. Germline V lookup: CDR1 DFQATT, CDR2 SNEGSKA (reference sequence). Trimming removed 5 bases at V and 4 bases at J, with 5 bases between. CDR3 length: 11 residues. Here the CDR3 DNA reads TGCAGTGCTGAAGCCACCGGGGAGCTGTTTTTT. It codes for CSAEATGELFF.